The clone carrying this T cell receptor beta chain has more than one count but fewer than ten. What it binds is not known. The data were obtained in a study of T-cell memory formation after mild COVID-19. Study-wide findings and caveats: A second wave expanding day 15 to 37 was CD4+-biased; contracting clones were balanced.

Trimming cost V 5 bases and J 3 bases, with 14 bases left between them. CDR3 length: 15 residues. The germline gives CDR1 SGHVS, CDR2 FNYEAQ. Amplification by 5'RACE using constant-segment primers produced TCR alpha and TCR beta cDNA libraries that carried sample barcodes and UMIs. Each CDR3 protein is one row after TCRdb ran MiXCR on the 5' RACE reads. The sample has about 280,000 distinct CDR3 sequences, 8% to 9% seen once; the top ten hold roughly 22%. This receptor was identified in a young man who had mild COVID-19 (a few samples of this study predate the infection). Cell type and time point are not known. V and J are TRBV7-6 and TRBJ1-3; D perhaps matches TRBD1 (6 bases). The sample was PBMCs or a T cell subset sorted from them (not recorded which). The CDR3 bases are TGTGCCAGCAGCCGTGCAGGGGATCTTGGAAACACCATATATTTT. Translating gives CASSRAGDLGNTIYF.